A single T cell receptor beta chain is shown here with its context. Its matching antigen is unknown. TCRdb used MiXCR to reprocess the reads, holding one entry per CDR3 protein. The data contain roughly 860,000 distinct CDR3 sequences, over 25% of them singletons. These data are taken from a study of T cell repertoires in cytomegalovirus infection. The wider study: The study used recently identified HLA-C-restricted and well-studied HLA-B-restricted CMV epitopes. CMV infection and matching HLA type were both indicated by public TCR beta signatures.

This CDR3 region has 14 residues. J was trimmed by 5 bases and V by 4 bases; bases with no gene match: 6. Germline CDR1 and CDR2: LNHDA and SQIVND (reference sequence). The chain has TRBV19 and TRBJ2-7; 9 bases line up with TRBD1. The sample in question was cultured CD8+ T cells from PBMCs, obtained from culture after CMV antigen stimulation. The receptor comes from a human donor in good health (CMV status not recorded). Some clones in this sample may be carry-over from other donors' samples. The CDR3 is CASSTRDRDDEQYF. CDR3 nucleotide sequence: TGTGCCAGTAGTACCCGGGACAGGGATGACGAGCAGTACTTC. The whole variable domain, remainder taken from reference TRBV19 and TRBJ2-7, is DGGITQSPKYLFRKEGQNVTLSCEQNLNHDAMYWYRQDPGQGLRLIYYSQIVNDFQKGDIAEGYSVSREKKESFPLTVTSAQKNPTAFYLCASSTRDRDDEQYFGPGTRLTVT.